This T cell receptor (beta chain) was captured by sequencing in a study of T cell responses to AZD1222 COVID-19 vaccine. From germline, CDR1 is LNHDA and CDR2 SQIVND (reference sequence). The CDR3 runs to 18 residues. The ends lost 9 bases at V and 0 bases at J; junction bases unmatched: 16. Only in-frame clones appear in the TCRdb table, and some are missing; sequencing was by immunoSEQ multiplex PCR. The table has under 150,000 clones, 85% to 90% seen once; the top ten hold 28%. The V call is TRBV19, the J call TRBJ2-1; 8 bases align to TRBD2. This clonotype originated in an adult in good health. The sample consisted of peripheral blood, taken on day 0 of AZD1222 vaccination. The CDR3 region has the DNA TGTGCCAGCACTACCGAGCGGGGGACTCCCAGCTCCTACAATGAGCAGTTCTTC. It translates to CASTTERGTPSSYNEQFF.